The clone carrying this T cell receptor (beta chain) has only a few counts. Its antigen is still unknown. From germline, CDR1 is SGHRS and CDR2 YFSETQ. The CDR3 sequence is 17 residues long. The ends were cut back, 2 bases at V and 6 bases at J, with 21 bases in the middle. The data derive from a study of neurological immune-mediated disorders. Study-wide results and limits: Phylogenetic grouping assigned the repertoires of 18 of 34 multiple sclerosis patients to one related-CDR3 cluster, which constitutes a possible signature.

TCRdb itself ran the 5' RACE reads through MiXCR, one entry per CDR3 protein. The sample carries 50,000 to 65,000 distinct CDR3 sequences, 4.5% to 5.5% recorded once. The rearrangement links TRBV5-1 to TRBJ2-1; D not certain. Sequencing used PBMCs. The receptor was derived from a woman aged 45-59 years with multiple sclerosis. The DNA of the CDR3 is TGCGCCAGCAGCTTAGGATCGCGACCGCTCCGGCCCAATGAGCAGTTCTTC. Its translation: CASSLGSRPLRPNEQFF.